This record looks at one T cell receptor beta chain sequence and its context. This sample is drawn from a study of sequential checkpoint blockade in melanoma. The V gene lost 8 bases and the J gene lost 2 bases, with 15 bases spanning the gap. The CDR3 sequence is 14 residues long. CDR1 is MNHGY, CDR2 SAAAGT, per germline. Treatment: randomized to nivolumab then ipilimumab (arm A) or the reverse (arm B). None of the patients previously received DNA-damaging chemotherapy. Clones were read by immunoSEQ multiplex PCR, and TCRdb kept only the in-frame ones, dropping some. There are about 5,000 clones in the sample; under 30% occur only once, and about a fifth lies in the top ten.

The specimen was tumor tissue (inferred from file names), collected from a patient given nivolumab and ipilimumab in sequence. This chain joins TRBV6-8 and TRBJ1-2; the D gene is possibly TRBD1 (5 bases). This TCR derives from a human donor with melanoma. The CDR3 DNA is TGTGCCAGCCTTGAGGGGCAGTCGAACTATGGCTACACCTTC. It is translated as CASLEGQSNYGYTF.